This T cell receptor (beta chain) was identified during a study of cytomegalovirus exposure and HLA in healthy donors. Study outcomes and limitations: In vitro experiments confirmed that three CMV-associated chains were specific for CMV antigens.

Details on this clone: Antigen specificity is unknown.

This CDR3 spans 19 amino acids. Trimming stripped 3 bases from V and 3 bases from J, with 23 bases between. From germline, CDR1 is LNHDA and CDR2 SQIVND (reference sequence). The table came from immunoSEQ multiplex PCR; TCRdb's copy has only in-frame clones and leaves some out. The sample includes about 130,000 clones, approximately 92% of them seen just once. Sequencing was done on a sample of PBMCs. The TCR originated in a woman younger than 35 in good health and CMV-seronegative. The rearrangement joins TRBV19 to TRBJ2-2; possibly TRBD2 for D (6 bases). Here the CDR3 DNA reads TGTGCCAGTAGTATGGCCCTAGCCGTAATAGCGGAGTACACCGGGGAGCTGTTTTTT. Translated: CASSMALAVIAEYTGELFF.